This TCR beta chain was found in a study of T cell repertoires and Cas9 in healthy adults. Study at large: CD4 and CD8 compartments: SpCas9-reactive T cells profiled for potency, cytotoxicity, lineage.

Assay: immunoSEQ multiplex PCR; the TCRdb copy retains only in-frame clones and omits some. The sample has approximately 14,000 clones, about nine tenths seen once. Points from the study as a whole: In vitro, SpCas9-reactive Tregs were reported to curb effector T cell proliferation and function.

This CDR3 is built from 15 residues. CDR1 and CDR2 from the germline V gene are MGHRA and YSYEKL. The V and J ends lost 2 bases and 6 bases, in that order; junction bases with no gene match: 3. Regarding this clone: Its antigen is undetermined.

Sequencing input: Tregs (CD4+, CD25+, CD127-, CD137-, CD154-) from PBMCs; culture status not recorded. The gene calls are TRBV4-1 and TRBJ1-4; 10 bases are shared with TRBD1. This TCR was sampled from a human donor in good health. The CDR3 DNA reads as TGCGCCAGCAGCCAATCGACAGGGGGCCATGAAAAACTGTTTTTT. It translates to CASSQSTGGHEKLFF.